The entry below gives a single T cell receptor beta chain sequence along with its context. This clonotype was recorded a few times. It lacks a known antigen. No per-base quality is available; no much larger clone lies one base away. The data were obtained in a study of human T cells and chemical hapten exposure (dated by TCRdb to the early 2020s). General notes on the study: For sensitization, 2% DPC in acetone was applied to an approximately 2 cm by approximately 2 cm area of upper inner arm skin. Throughout the approximately 25-week study period, patients were also given weekly therapeutic DPC doses on the scalp. Patch testing was done on the upper back using Finn chambers containing 0.01% DPC, and results were scored after 6 days according to International Contact Dermatitis Research Group standards. The mostly female patient cohort included alopecia areata with under or over 50% scalp involvement, alopecia totalis and alopecia universalis. Libraries were combined into a pool for sequencing, and differences in TCR yield between samples came mainly from small differences in library volumes within the pool. This study followed changes in the peripheral blood TCR repertoire in vivo during primary and secondary sensitization of alopecia patients to the hapten diphenylcyclopropenone (DPC). Blood was sampled from patients pre-sensitization (week 0) and at 2, 6 and about 24 weeks after DPC sensitization. Under 30 alopecia patients gave blood for TCR sequencing at one to four time points (pre-sensitization, 2, 6 and 24 weeks). Each blood RNA sample was used to sequence both TCR alpha and TCR beta chains. The paper as a whole reports these results and caveats: Repeated subsampling changed both the strength of the expansion versus patch-test correlation and the threshold at which that correlation became significant. All patients had alopecia, a presumed autoimmune disease, so their immune response might differ from that of healthy individuals. DPC sensitization did not change the number of TCRs with a frequency above 1 in 1000, and there was no evidence of changes in global repertoire structure. Compared with pre-sensitization or healthy control sets, expanded TCRs formed significantly more large CDR3 similarity clusters, which is consistent with antigen-driven responses. A positive correlation was found between the number of PT1 expanded TCRs and patch test score, with significance reached at thresholds 8, 16 and 32 but not 4.

Libraries were built with RACE. Sequencing instrument: NextSeq 500. During library preparation, unique molecular identifiers were attached to individual cDNA molecules so that TCRs could be counted in a quantitative, reproducible way. The original methods were these. The median number of TCRs per sample was over 95,000, ranging from roughly 23,224 to 690,600. The Decombinator software suite was used to annotate V, J and CDR3 in the TCR reads. For the PS versus PT1 abundance plots, all samples were subsampled to the same number of TCRs (28,000). TCRs were defined as expanded if absent before sensitization and observed at least eight times at the 2-week time point. TCRdb reprocessing: public reads trimmed at Q25 with fastp, clones called with MiXCR, in-frame beta chains kept. Rows matching on CDR3 protein sequence are summarized as one entry with the most common DNA and genes. For this entry, the V and J calls and clone size follow TCRdb and not the study's own pipeline. The sample records about 52,000 distinct CDR3 sequences, approximately 9.6% of which are singletons. Of the sample, approximately 9.5% falls within the top ten clones.

The time point label for this specimen denotes: pre-sensitization, week 0. Taken with the paper, the label for treatment or condition translates to: therapeutic diphenylcyclopropenone sensitization with weekly scalp DPC. Total RNA was extracted from unfractionated whole blood collected in Tempus Blood RNA tubes. At each patch-test visit, blood was drawn before the patch test was applied. Patients were considered eligible if aged 18 to 70, diagnosed with alopecia and deemed suitable for DPC therapy, and patients were excluded if pregnant. The CDR3, from cysteine to phenylalanine, totals 16 residues. Of the read, only the CDR3 DNA is kept; its 48 bases are in frame from base 1. Germline trimming amounts to 6 bases on V and 4 bases on J, with 12 as the count of junction bases outside the gene matches.

The V and J segments used are TRBV12-3 or TRBV12-4 and TRBJ1-1; 9 central nucleotides agree with TRBD1. Sample: whole blood, taken in connection with sensitization to the hapten diphenylcyclopropenone (DPC). The TCR comes from a young woman with alopecia areata. Some clones in this sample may be carry-over from other donors' samples. Here is the DNA: TGTGCCAGCAGGCACAGGGGGCTTATGACTGGCACTGAAGCTTTCTTT. Translated, it reads CASRHRGLMTGTEAFF.